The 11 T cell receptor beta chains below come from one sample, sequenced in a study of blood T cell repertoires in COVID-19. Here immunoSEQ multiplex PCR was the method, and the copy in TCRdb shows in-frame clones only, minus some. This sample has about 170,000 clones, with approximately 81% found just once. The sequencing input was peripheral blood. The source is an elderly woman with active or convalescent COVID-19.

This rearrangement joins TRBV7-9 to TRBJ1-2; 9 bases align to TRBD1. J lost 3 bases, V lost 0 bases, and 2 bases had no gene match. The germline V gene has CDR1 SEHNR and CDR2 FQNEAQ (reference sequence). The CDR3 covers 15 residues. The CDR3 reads CASSLAGDRDYGYTF. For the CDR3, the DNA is TGTGCCAGCAGCTTAGCCGGGGACAGGGACTATGGCTACACCTTC.

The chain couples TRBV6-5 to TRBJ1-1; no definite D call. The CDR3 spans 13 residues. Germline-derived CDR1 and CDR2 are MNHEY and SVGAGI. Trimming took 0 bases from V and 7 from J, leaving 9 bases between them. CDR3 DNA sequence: TGTGCCAGCAGTTACTCGTGGAGGAATGAAGCTTTCTTT. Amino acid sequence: CASSYSWRNEAFF.

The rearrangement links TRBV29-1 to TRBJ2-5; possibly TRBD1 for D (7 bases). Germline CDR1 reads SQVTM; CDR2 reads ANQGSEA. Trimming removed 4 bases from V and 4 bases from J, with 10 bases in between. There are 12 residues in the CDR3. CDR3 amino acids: CSVAGGGETQYF. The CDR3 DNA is TGCAGCGTTGCAGGGGGAGGAGAGACCCAGTACTTC.

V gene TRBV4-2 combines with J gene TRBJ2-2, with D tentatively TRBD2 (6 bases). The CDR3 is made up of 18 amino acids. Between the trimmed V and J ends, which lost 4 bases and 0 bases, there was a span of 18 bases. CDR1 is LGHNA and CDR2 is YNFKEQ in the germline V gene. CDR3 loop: CASSRDLGSSANTGELFF. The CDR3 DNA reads TGTGCCAGCAGCCGGGACCTGGGTTCTAGCGCGAACACCGGGGAGCTGTTTTTT.

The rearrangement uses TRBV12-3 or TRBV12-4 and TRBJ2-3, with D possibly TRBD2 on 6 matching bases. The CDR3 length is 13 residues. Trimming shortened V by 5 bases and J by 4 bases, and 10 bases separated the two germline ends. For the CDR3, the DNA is TGTGCCAGCAGTAAGACTAGTCCAGATACGCAGTATTTT. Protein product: CASSKTSPDTQYF.

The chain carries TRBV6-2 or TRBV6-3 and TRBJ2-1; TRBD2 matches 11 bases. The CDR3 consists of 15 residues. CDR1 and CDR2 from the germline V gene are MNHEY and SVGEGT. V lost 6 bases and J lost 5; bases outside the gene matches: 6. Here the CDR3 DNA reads TGTGCCAGCAGCCTTCTAGCGGGAGGCCACAATGAGCAGTTCTTC. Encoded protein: CASSLLAGGHNEQFF.

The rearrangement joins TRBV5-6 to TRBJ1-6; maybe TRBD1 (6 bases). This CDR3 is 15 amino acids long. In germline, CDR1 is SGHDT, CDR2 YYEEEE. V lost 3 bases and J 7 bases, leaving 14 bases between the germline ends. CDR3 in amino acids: CASSSGHPRNSPLHF. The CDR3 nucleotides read TGTGCCAGCAGCTCGGGACACCCGAGGAATTCACCCCTCCACTTT.

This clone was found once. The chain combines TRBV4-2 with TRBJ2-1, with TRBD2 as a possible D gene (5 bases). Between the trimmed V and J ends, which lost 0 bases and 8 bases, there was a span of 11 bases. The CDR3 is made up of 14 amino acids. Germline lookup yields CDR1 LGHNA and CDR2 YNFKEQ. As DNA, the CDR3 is TGTGCCAGCAGCCAAGATCAAGAGGAGGATGAGCAGTTCTTC. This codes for CASSQDQEEDEQFF.

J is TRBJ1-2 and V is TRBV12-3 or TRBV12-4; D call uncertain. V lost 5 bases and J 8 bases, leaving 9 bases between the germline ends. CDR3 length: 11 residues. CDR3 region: CASSREVGYTF. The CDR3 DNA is TGTGCCAGCAGTAGGGAGGTGGGCTACACCTTC.

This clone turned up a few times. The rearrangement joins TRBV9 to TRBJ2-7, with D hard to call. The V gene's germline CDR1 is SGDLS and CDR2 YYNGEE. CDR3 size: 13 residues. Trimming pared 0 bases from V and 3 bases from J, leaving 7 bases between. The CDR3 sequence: CASSVATGYEQYF. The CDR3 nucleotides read TGTGCCAGCAGCGTAGCTACGGGCTACGAGCAGTACTTC.

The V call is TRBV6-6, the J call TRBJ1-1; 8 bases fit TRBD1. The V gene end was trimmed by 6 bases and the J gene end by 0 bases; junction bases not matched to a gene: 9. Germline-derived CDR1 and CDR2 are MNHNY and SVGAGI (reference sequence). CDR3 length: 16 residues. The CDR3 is CASSHAGQGLNTEAFF. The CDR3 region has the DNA TGTGCCAGCAGCCATGCCGGACAGGGTCTGAACACTGAAGCTTTCTTT.